This TCR beta chain comes out of a study of blood T cell repertoires in COVID-19. Germline trimming cut 2 bases from V and 4 bases from J; bases unmatched to any gene: 4. The CDR3 contains 15 residues. Germline assignment: CDR1 SGHRS and CDR2 YFSETQ. Profiling relied on immunoSEQ multiplex PCR, and the TCRdb table lists in-frame clones only, not all of them. Of roughly 250,000 clones in the sample, approximately 79% were seen once. This clone was recorded only once. This clonotype was obtained from a woman older than 75 with active or convalescent COVID-19. J is TRBJ1-4 and V is TRBV5-1; 8 nucleotides agree with TRBD1. Sample: peripheral blood. The CDR3 spells CASSLQGEINEKLFF. CDR3 bases: TGCGCCAGCAGCTTACAGGGGGAGATTAATGAAAAACTGTTTTTT. Filled out from reference TRBV5-1 and TRBJ1-4, the complete variable domain reads KAGVTQTPRYLIKTRGQQVTLSCSPISGHRSVSWYQQTPGQGLQFLFEYFSETQRNKGNFPGRFSGRQFSNSRSEMNVSTLELGDSALYLCASSLQGEINEKLFFGSGTQLSVL.